One sample yielded the 16 T cell receptor beta chains listed below, sequenced in a study of blood T cells in healthy people across ages. Using a J-beta primer mix together with a sample-barcoded 5' primer, a second PCR was run for about 7 to 12 cycles. TCRdb processed the 5' RACE reads anew with MiXCR; each CDR3 protein has one entry. This table has more than 900,000 distinct CDR3 sequences, roughly a quarter appearing once. The same specimen was also included in a second study, on T cells of mothers and their children.

Material for sequencing was blood. The receptors stem from a girl aged 2 to 9 in good health.

This clonotype came up a few times. V gene TRBV3-1 combines with J gene TRBJ1-6; possible D gene TRBD1, 6 bases. Germline CDR1 reads LGHDT; CDR2 reads YNNKEL (reference sequence). The CDR3 extends over 14 amino acids. With 4 bases removed from V and 14 bases from J, the gap between germline ends came to 18 bases. DNA of the CDR3: TGTGCCAGCAGCCTTCAGACAGGCCGCAGGGCCCTCCACTTT. Protein sequence: CASSLQTGRRALHF. Supplemented by reference TRBV3-1 and TRBJ1-6, the full variable domain reads DTAVSQTPKYLVTQMGNDKSIKCEQNLGHDTMYWYKQDSKKFLKIMFSYNNKELIINETVPNRFSPKSPDKAHLNLHINSLELGDSAVYFCASSLQTGRRALHFGNGTRLTVT.

The chain has TRBV11-3 and TRBJ2-4, with D perhaps TRBD2 (5 bases). The CDR3 sequence is 13 residues long. V dropped 0 bases and J dropped 8 bases, with 8 bases sitting between them. Per germline, CDR1 SGHNT and CDR2 YENEEA. The CDR3 region has the DNA TGTGCCAGCAGCTTAGACTGGGGAGACATTCAGTACTTC. Translation gives CASSLDWGDIQYF.

V and J are TRBV7-2 and TRBJ2-7, with a tentative D call TRBD2 (6 bases). Germline values: CDR1 SGHTA, CDR2 FQGNSA. V lost 5 bases, J lost 3 bases, and 14 bases lay in between. CDR3 length: 14 residues. Written as DNA, the CDR3 is TGTGCCAGCAGCCTATCCGAGCGGGTCTACGAGCAGTACTTC. This sequence encodes CASSLSERVYEQYF.

This clonotype was counted a few times. This chain links TRBV7-9 with TRBJ2-5; D ambiguous. Between the trimmed V and J ends, which lost 10 bases and 4 bases, there was a span of 13 bases. CDR3 length: 12 residues. Germline values: CDR1 SEHNR, CDR2 FQNEAQ (reference sequence). CDR3 in amino acids: CATLRGIETQYF. The CDR3 DNA reads TGTGCCACCCTAAGAGGAATAGAGACCCAGTACTTC.

The V gene is TRBV29-1, the J gene TRBJ2-7; D call uncertain. The V gene's germline CDR1 is SQVTM and CDR2 ANQGSEA. Deletions cut 3 bases from V and 3 bases from J, with 6 bases between. The CDR3 extends over 11 amino acids. The CDR3 is CSVDGRYEQYF. CDR3 sequence (DNA): TGCAGCGTTGACGGACGCTACGAGCAGTACTTC.

The sample holds a few counts of this clonotype. Here the CDR3 omits its conserved ending phenylalanine or tryptophan, so a read error is the likely source. The gene calls are TRBV20-1 and TRBJ1-6; D remains ambiguous. V was shortened by 1 base and J by 0 bases, with 13 bases between the two germline ends. Germline V gene data show CDR1 as DFQATT and CDR2 as SNEGSKA (reference sequence). This CDR3 has 17 residues. As DNA, the CDR3 is TGCAGTGCTAGAGTTGCCGACCCCAGCTCCTATAATTCACCCCTCCACCTT. It codes for CSARVADPSSYNSPLHL.

This chain joins TRBV5-1 and TRBJ2-2; weak D call: TRBD1 (5 bases). CDR3 length: 14 amino acids. Trimming removed 0 bases from V and 9 bases from J, with 12 bases in between. CDR1 is SGHRS, CDR2 YFSETQ, per germline. The DNA of the CDR3 is TGCGCCAGCAGCTTGGATTCCGTGGGGCGGGAGCTGTTTTTT. Protein product: CASSLDSVGRELFF. The full variable domain, rest sourced from reference TRBV5-1 and TRBJ2-2, is KAGVTQTPRYLIKTRGQQVTLSCSPISGHRSVSWYQQTPGQGLQFLFEYFSETQRNKGNFPGRFSGRQFSNSRSEMNVSTLELGDSALYLCASSLDSVGRELFFGEGSRLTVL.

As for this clonotype: A much larger clone lies a single base off, so this may be a read error. The chain combines TRBV7-6 with TRBJ2-5; 8 bases are a match to TRBD1. CDR1 and CDR2 from the germline V gene are SGHVS and FNYEAQ. CDR3 length: 14 residues. The CDR3 DNA is TGTGCCAGCAGCCCGGACAGGGTCGAAGAGGCCCAGTACTTC. Its translation is CASSPDRVEEAQYF.

The chain employs TRBV5-1 and TRBJ1-1, with D tentatively TRBD1 (5 bases). Germline V gene lookup returns CDR1 SGHRS and CDR2 YFSETQ. The CDR3 is 13 residues long. The V end lost 3 bases, the J end lost 10 bases, and 16 bases lay between the germline ends. The DNA for the CDR3 is TGCGCCAGCAGCTGGGGGGTCTCCGGGGGAGCTTTCTTT. Translation gives CASSWGVSGGAFF.

The V gene is TRBV29-1, the J gene TRBJ1-1; D is unresolved. V was cut by 4 bases and J by 7 bases, with 16 bases left in between. The CDR3 has 13 amino acids. From germline, CDR1 is SQVTM and CDR2 ANQGSEA. The CDR3 region is CSVVKVYMGEAFF. The CDR3 DNA is TGCAGCGTTGTTAAGGTGTATATGGGTGAAGCTTTCTTT. The variable domain in full, completed from reference TRBV29-1 and TRBJ1-1, reads SAVISQKPSRDICQRGTSLTIQCQVDSQVTMMFWYRQQPGQSLTLIATANQGSEATYESGFVIDKFPISRPNLTFSTLTVSNMSPEDSSIYLCSVVKVYMGEAFFGQGTRLTVV.

This clonotype was counted a few times. This chain links TRBV12-3 or TRBV12-4 with TRBJ1-2; 7 positions agree with TRBD1. With V trimmed by 5 bases and J by 8 bases, 8 bases remained unmatched. This CDR3 is 13 amino acids long. The CDR3 protein is CASSTGALGGYTF. The CDR3 DNA sequence: TGTGCCAGCAGTACAGGGGCCTTAGGCGGCTACACCTTC.

The CDR3 here is CASTPSGRSNEQFF. The CDR3 bases are TGTGCCAGCACCCCGAGCGGGAGAAGCAATGAGCAGTTCTTC. The chain is built from TRBV6-1 and TRBJ2-1; 8 bases are a match to TRBD2. The CDR3 spans 14 residues. The junction had 8 bases not matched to a gene; V was cut back by 7 bases and J by 6 bases. Looked up from germline, CDR1 is MNHNS and CDR2 is SASEGT.

V usage is TRBV9 and J usage is TRBJ2-3; 9 bases line up with TRBD2. Trimming at V came to 0 bases and at J to 14 bases, leaving 7 bases not matched to a gene. The length of the CDR3 is 13 residues. CDR1 and CDR2 (germline): SGDLS, YYNGEE. The DNA of the CDR3 is TGTGCCAGCAGCGTAGCTGGGGGACTAGCTTTGTATTTT. Amino acid sequence: CASSVAGGLALYF.

This clonotype was observed a handful of times. This rearrangement joins TRBV24-1 to TRBJ1-1; D perhaps matches TRBD1 (5 bases). CDR1 is KGHDR, CDR2 SFDVKD, per germline. This CDR3 spans 14 amino acids. The V and J ends lost 9 bases and 4 bases respectively, with 17 bases between them. The CDR3 loop is CATSAPGTGTEAFF. CDR3 in DNA: TGTGCCACCTCCGCCCCGGGGACGGGCACTGAAGCTTTCTTT.

This clonotype was picked up one time. The rearrangement uses TRBV6-2 or TRBV6-3 and TRBJ2-5; D gene unclear. The DNA matches TRBJ2-1 better at its end, which makes the J call doubtful. This CDR3 is 13 amino acids long. Germline V gene sequence: CDR1 MNHEY, CDR2 SVGEGT. CDR3 region: CASGSLLGNEQFF. The CDR3 nucleotides are TGTGCCAGCGGTTCCCTTCTCGGGAATGAGCAGTTCTTC.

The table lists this clonotype with a few counts. This chain connects TRBV18 to TRBJ2-7; 10 bases are a match to TRBD2. This CDR3 is built from 15 residues. In germline, CDR1 is KGHSH, CDR2 LQKENI. V gave up 6 bases and J gave up 0 bases; unmatched junction bases: 5. CDR3 region: CASSVTSGISYEQYF. In DNA form, the CDR3 reads TGTGCCAGCTCGGTTACTAGCGGGATCTCCTACGAGCAGTACTTC.